The 11 T cell receptor beta chains in this list originate from one sample, sequenced in a study of radiation and T cells in renal cell carcinoma. Clones were sequenced by immunoSEQ multiplex PCR, and TCRdb holds only the in-frame ones, with some missing. Of about 140,000 clones in the sample, around four fifths were seen once. This sample's time point: baseline pretreatment blood. As to treatment: 15 Gy SBRT to primary tumor, nephrectomy 4 weeks later. The source was blood, collected from a patient whose treatment included radiotherapy and nephrectomy. The receptors derive from a woman between 50 and 59 years old with renal cell carcinoma.

This chain uses TRBV2 with TRBJ2-6; D remains ambiguous. The CDR3 is made up of 15 amino acids. Trimming left V 3 bases short and J 3 bases short, with 9 bases between. Germline V gene lookup returns CDR1 SNHLY and CDR2 FYNNEI. The CDR3 nucleotides are TGTGCCAGCAGTGACCGGGTCGGTGGGGCCAACGTCCTGACTTTC. Its protein product is CASSDRVGGANVLTF.

V usage is TRBV1 and J usage is TRBJ2-7; the D call of TRBD1 is as the table states it, not checked on the DNA. TRBV1 is assigned pseudogene status. There are 16 residues in the CDR3. The CDR3 DNA reads TGCACCAGCAGCCAAGAGGTCAGGCTGGTCGCCTACGAGCAGTACTTC. This gives the protein CTSSQEVRLVAYEQYF.

V gene TRBV7-2 combines with J gene TRBJ1-3, with 8 positions matching TRBD1. The CDR3 has 14 residues. The germline V gene encodes CDR1 SGHTA and CDR2 FQGNSA. The ends lost 5 bases at V and 0 bases at J; junction bases unmatched: 0. In DNA form, the CDR3 reads TGTGCCAGCAGCCAGGGGGCCTCTGGAAACACCATATATTTT. Encoded protein: CASSQGASGNTIYF. Full variable domain (missing parts from reference TRBV7-2 and TRBJ1-3): GAGVSQSPSNKVTEKGKDVELRCDPISGHTALYWYRQSLGQGLEFLIYFQGNSAPDKSGLPSDRFSAERTGGSVSTLTIQRTQQEDSAVYLCASSQGASGNTIYFGEGSWLTVV.

Comment on this clone: Other DNA variants within this sample encode the same CDR3. The DNA for the CDR3 is TGCGCCAGCAGCCAAGATCGCGGGTACGAGCAGTACTTC. It translates to CASSQDRGYEQYF. The chain carries TRBV4-3 and TRBJ2-7; tentative D call: TRBD2 (5 bases). The germline V and J ends were trimmed by 0 bases and 4 bases, with 7 bases remaining between them. The length of the CDR3 is 13 residues. The V gene's germline CDR1 is LGHNA and CDR2 YSLEER.

The chain links TRBV6-6 to TRBJ2-5; TRBD1 matches 7 bases. Looked up from germline, CDR1 is MNHNY and CDR2 is SVGAGI (reference sequence). The CDR3 has 15 amino acids. V shed 5 bases and J 2 bases; nucleotides not matched to a gene: 8. DNA of the CDR3: TGTGCCAGCAGTGATCGGACAGGACCACAAGAGACCCAGTACTTC. Protein: CASSDRTGPQETQYF.

The chain joins TRBV2 to TRBJ2-7; tentatively, D is TRBD1 (7 bases). This CDR3 comprises 14 residues. The germline V and J ends were trimmed by 2 bases and 1 base, with 9 bases remaining between them. Germline assignment: CDR1 SNHLY and CDR2 FYNNEI. The CDR3 bases are TGTGCCAGCAGTGAACAGGGGGGTTCCTACGAGCAGTACTTC. It translates to CASSEQGGSYEQYF.

The J gene is TRBJ1-5, the V gene TRBV30; 10 bases map to TRBD1. The CDR3 contains 18 residues. CDR1 GTSNPN and CDR2 SVGIG come from the germline V gene (reference sequence). The V gene end was trimmed by 0 bases and the J gene end by 0 bases; junction bases not matched to a gene: 8. The CDR3 region is CAWSVRGTGVYSNQPQHF. CDR3 bases: TGTGCCTGGAGTGTACGGGGGACAGGGGTCTATAGCAATCAGCCCCAGCATTTT.

The chain is built from TRBV28 and TRBJ2-1; D is possibly TRBD1 or TRBD2 (5 bases each). The V end lost 6 bases, the J end lost 9 bases, and 24 bases lay between the germline ends. The CDR3 has 16 residues. The germline V gene has CDR1 MDHEN and CDR2 SYDVKM. This chain's CDR3 is CASRQTGTITHPEQFF. The CDR3 nucleotides read TGTGCCAGCAGGCAGACCGGGACCATAACACACCCTGAGCAGTTCTTC.

The rearrangement links TRBV27 to TRBJ1-6; D is perhaps TRBD1 (5 bases). Germline V lookup: CDR1 MNHEY, CDR2 SMNVEV (reference sequence). V was trimmed by 3 bases and J by 7 bases, leaving 13 bases between them. The CDR3 is 15 amino acids. CDR3 in amino acids: CASSFGHPANSPLHF. For the CDR3, the DNA is TGTGCCAGCAGTTTCGGACACCCTGCAAATTCACCCCTCCACTTT.

In regard to this clone: Other DNA sequences in the sample encode the same CDR3. This chain links TRBV5-1 with TRBJ1-5, with TRBD1 matching over 8 bases. This CDR3 is 14 amino acids long. Per the germline V gene, CDR1 is SGHRS and CDR2 is YFSETQ. The junction had 7 bases not matched to a gene; V was cut back by 4 bases and J by 7 bases. For the CDR3, the DNA is TGCGCCAGCAGCCCGCAGGGGGCAGGGCAGCCCCAGCATTTT. It codes for CASSPQGAGQPQHF. The variable domain in full, with the rest retrieved from reference TRBV5-1 and TRBJ1-5, is KAGVTQTPRYLIKTRGQQVTLSCSPISGHRSVSWYQQTPGQGLQFLFEYFSETQRNKGNFPGRFSGRQFSNSRSEMNVSTLELGDSALYLCASSPQGAGQPQHFGDGTRLSIL.

V usage is TRBV18 and J usage is TRBJ1-4; no reliable D call. The CDR3 runs 11 residues. CDR1 and CDR2 (germline): KGHSH, LQKENI. V shed 4 bases and J shed 7 bases, with 4 bases lying between them. For the CDR3, the DNA is TGTGCCAGCTCACTAGTTGAAAAACTGTTTTTT. It translates to CASSLVEKLFF.